One and the same sample provided the 30 T cell receptor beta chains below, sequenced in a study of CD8 T cells in ankylosing spondylitis. TCRdb recomputed calls from the 5' RACE reads with MiXCR, one row per CDR3 protein. The sample records roughly 220,000 distinct CDR3 sequences, approximately 20% being singletons. For these TCRs, the target antigens are not known. Study-level findings and limits: Ankylosing spondylitis blood appeared to carry a characteristic TCR beta motif of several highly homologous variants.

Sequenced sample: blood, either unsorted or a sorted T cell fraction (not recorded which). Source of these receptors: a male donor with ankylosing spondylitis.

This clonotype was found many times. The chain has TRBV11-2 and TRBJ2-1; TRBD2 matches 12 bases. The trim removed 4 bases at V and 10 bases at J, leaving 8 bases unmatched. Germline assignment: CDR1 SGHAT and CDR2 FQNNGV. The CDR3 has 15 residues. In nucleotides, the CDR3 is TGTGCCAGCAGCTCGAACCTAGCGGGAGGGGCGGAGCAGTTCTTC. Its translation: CASSSNLAGGAEQFF. Using reference TRBV11-2 and TRBJ2-1 for the parts outside the CDR3, the full variable domain is EAGVAQSPRYKIIEKRQSVAFWCNPISGHATLYWYQQILGQGPKLLIQFQNNGVVDDSQLPKDRFSAERLKGVDSTLKIQPAKLEDSAVYLCASSSNLAGGAEQFFGPGTRLTVL.

The chain recombines TRBV14 with TRBJ2-3; TRBD2 is a possible D gene (6 bases). Trimming left V 6 bases short and J 3 bases short, with 16 bases between. The V gene's germline CDR1 is SGHDN and CDR2 FVKESK. The CDR3 covers 15 residues. The DNA for the CDR3 is TGTGCCAGCAGAGTCGGGACGGCGGGGACAGATACGCAGTATTTT. This gives the protein CASRVGTAGTDTQYF.

The chain couples TRBV15 to TRBJ2-7, with 8 bases lining up with TRBD1. CDR1 LNHNV and CDR2 YYDKDF come from the germline V gene (reference sequence). J was trimmed by 2 bases and V by 5 bases; bases with no gene match: 8. The CDR3 is 15 amino acids. The CDR3, as DNA: TGTGCCACCAGCCCGCGACAGGGGCGACCCTACGAGCAGTACTTC. It is translated as CATSPRQGRPYEQYF.

The sample holds a few counts of this clonotype. The V call is TRBV4-1, the J call TRBJ1-5, with TRBD1 identical over 8 bases. V gave up 1 base and J gave up 7 bases; unmatched junction bases: 6. This CDR3 region has 15 residues. Germline CDR1 and CDR2: MGHRA and YSYEKL. CDR3 DNA sequence: TGCGCCAGCAGCCAAGCTGGACAGGGTGGACAGCCCCAGCATTTT. Translating it yields CASSQAGQGGQPQHF.

This chain uses TRBV10-2 with TRBJ2-7; 9 nucleotides agree with TRBD2. The CDR3 consists of 13 residues. V trimming: 8 bases; J trimming: 5 bases; junction bases outside the gene matches: 7. Per the germline V gene, CDR1 is WSHSY and CDR2 is SAAADI. The CDR3 nucleotides read TGCGCCAGCCGTAGCGGGAGCACCGACGAGCAGTACTTC. This gives the protein CASRSGSTDEQYF.

CDR3 residues: CASSPGLAGTTSTDTQYF. The CDR3 DNA sequence: TGCGCCAGCAGCCCGGGACTAGCGGGAACGACTAGCACAGATACGCAGTATTTT. V gene TRBV5-1 combines with J gene TRBJ2-3, with TRBD2 identical over 13 bases. V trimming: 4 bases; J trimming: 0 bases; junction bases outside the gene matches: 8. The CDR3 covers 18 residues. Per the germline V gene, CDR1 is SGHRS and CDR2 is YFSETQ.

V gene TRBV6-5 combines with J gene TRBJ2-1; 7 bases map to TRBD1. V was pared by 2 bases and J by 7 bases, with 14 bases of the junction left unmatched. Germline V gene data show CDR1 as MNHEY and CDR2 as SVGAGI. The CDR3 spans 17 residues. The CDR3 loop is CASSYEPGQQGENEQFF. DNA of the CDR3: TGTGCCAGCAGTTACGAACCGGGACAGCAGGGAGAGAATGAGCAGTTCTTC.

The chain couples TRBV2 to TRBJ2-1, with D uncertain. With 4 bases removed from V and 0 bases from J, the gap between germline ends came to 13 bases. This CDR3 has 16 residues. Germline V lookup: CDR1 SNHLY, CDR2 FYNNEI. In DNA, the CDR3 is TGTGCCAGCAGTGTTGTCATCCCGAGCTCCTACAATGAGCAGTTCTTC. Translation: CASSVVIPSSYNEQFF.

This clonotype was seen a few times. The chain has TRBV29-1 and TRBJ2-1; TRBD2 agrees at 8 bases. The CDR3 runs 16 residues. With 6 bases clipped from V and 8 bases from J, the junction kept 18 bases outside the gene matches. CDR1 SQVTM and CDR2 ANQGSEA come from the germline V gene. The CDR3 loop reads CSVEGVERGLEDEQFF. The DNA of the CDR3 is TGCAGCGTGGAGGGGGTCGAGCGGGGGCTTGAGGATGAGCAGTTCTTC.

The chain links TRBV3-1 to TRBJ1-5; D is unclear. The V end lost 1 base, the J end lost 9 bases, and 7 bases lay between the germline ends. Germline V gene sequence: CDR1 LGHDT, CDR2 YNNKEL (reference sequence). The CDR3 loop spans 12 amino acids. As DNA, the CDR3 is TGTGCCAGCAGCCAAGGACATTGGCCCCAGCATTTT. It is translated as CASSQGHWPQHF.

This clonotype was seen a few times. The rearrangement links TRBV7-8 to TRBJ2-2; no reliable D call. The CDR3 loop spans 14 amino acids. Between the trimmed V and J ends, which lost 7 bases and 0 bases, there was a span of 9 bases. Germline V gives CDR1 SGHVS, CDR2 FQNEAQ. Here the CDR3 reads CASTPGTNTGELFF. DNA for the CDR3: TGTGCCAGCACCCCGGGCACGAACACCGGGGAGCTGTTTTTT.

This clonotype has a count of ten or more. The V call is TRBV29-1, the J call TRBJ2-3; 9 nucleotides align to TRBD1. Germline CDR1 reads SQVTM; CDR2 reads ANQGSEA. Trimming at V came to 7 bases and at J to 5 bases, leaving 7 bases not matched to a gene. The CDR3 contains 13 residues. The CDR3 is CSAAGQGEDTQYF. As DNA, the CDR3 is TGCAGCGCCGCGGGACAGGGTGAAGATACGCAGTATTTT.

The chain couples TRBV7-9 to TRBJ2-1; D possibly corresponds to TRBD2 (6 bases). The CDR3 spans 16 residues. The germline V gene has CDR1 SEHNR and CDR2 FQNEAQ (reference sequence). Deletions cut 5 bases from V and 0 bases from J, with 14 bases between. The chain's CDR3 is CASSPAGGSSYNEQFF. The CDR3 region has the DNA TGTGCCAGCAGCCCCGCCGGGGGAAGCTCCTACAATGAGCAGTTCTTC.

The J gene is TRBJ2-3, the V gene TRBV27; a weak D match, TRBD1 (6 bases). This CDR3 is 13 amino acids long. V dropped 2 bases and J dropped 5 bases, with 8 bases sitting between them. CDR1 is MNHEY, CDR2 SMNVEV, per germline (reference sequence). The CDR3 sequence: CASSLLGGDTQYF. In DNA form, the CDR3 reads TGTGCCAGCAGTTTACTAGGGGGAGATACGCAGTATTTT.

This clonotype was observed a few times. This rearrangement joins TRBV25-1 to TRBJ2-1, with 9 bases identical to TRBD2. CDR1 is MGHDK and CDR2 is SYGVNS in the germline V gene. The ends lost 0 bases at V and 0 bases at J; junction bases unmatched: 3. The CDR3 runs 17 residues. The chain's CDR3 is CASSEYVSGSSYNEQFF. DNA for the CDR3: TGTGCCAGCAGTGAATACGTTAGCGGGAGCTCCTACAATGAGCAGTTCTTC. Complete variable domain (other parts from reference TRBV25-1 and TRBJ2-1): EADIYQTPRYLVIGTGKKITLECSQTMGHDKMYWYQQDPGMELHLIHYSYGVNSTEKGDLSSESTVSRIRTEHFPLTLESARPSHTSQYLCASSEYVSGSSYNEQFFGPGTRLTVL.

Only a few counts were recorded for this clonotype. The chain uses TRBV4-3 and TRBJ2-7; 7 bases fit TRBD1. There are 14 residues in the CDR3. In germline, CDR1 is LGHNA, CDR2 YSLEER. The V gene end was trimmed by 2 bases and the J gene end by 5 bases; junction bases not matched to a gene: 6. CDR3 in amino acids: CASSQSTGLDEQYF. CDR3 sequence (DNA): TGCGCCAGCAGCCAATCGACAGGGTTGGACGAGCAGTACTTC.

This sequence joins TRBV10-2 and TRBJ2-1; D unresolved. Deletions cut 6 bases from V and 6 bases from J, with 15 bases between. The CDR3 is made up of 14 amino acids. Germline values: CDR1 WSHSY, CDR2 SAAADI. The CDR3 region has the DNA TGCGCCAGCAGCGGAGAGTTAACCCTCAATGAGCAGTTCTTC. This sequence encodes CASSGELTLNEQFF.

This clonotype occurred a few times. Since a much larger clone is just one base distant, this may be a read error. The CDR3 spells CASSLGTGNYEQYF. The CDR3, as DNA: TGTGCCAGCAGCTTAGGGACAGGGAACTACGAGCAGTACTTC. The chain carries TRBV7-3 and TRBJ2-7; 9 bases align to TRBD1. From germline, CDR1 is SGHTA and CDR2 FQGTGA. The V and J ends lost 2 bases and 3 bases, in that order; junction bases with no gene match: 2. The CDR3 spans 14 residues.

This clonotype was detected only a few times. The gene calls are TRBV28 and TRBJ1-1; 9 bases fit TRBD1. Looked up from germline, CDR1 is MDHEN and CDR2 is SYDVKM. With V trimmed by 4 bases and J by 14 bases, 11 bases remained unmatched. The CDR3 length is 13 residues. The CDR3 DNA is TGTGCCAGCAGTTCTAAGACAGGGGGGAGCGTCTTCTTT. This translates into CASSSKTGGSVFF.

The V call is TRBV20-1, the J call TRBJ1-1; D is perhaps TRBD1 (5 bases). Per the germline V gene, CDR1 is DFQATT and CDR2 is SNEGSKA (reference sequence). This CDR3 is built from 13 residues. V was clipped by 0 bases and J by 3 bases, with 8 bases between them. The CDR3 region has the DNA TGCAGTGCTAGAGACACAGGTTACACTGAAGCTTTCTTT. Translation: CSARDTGYTEAFF.

The sample holds a few counts of this clonotype. The rearrangement links TRBV10-3 to TRBJ2-1; D might be TRBD2 (7 bases). V dropped 5 bases and J dropped 8 bases, with 10 bases sitting between them. This CDR3 has 12 residues. The germline V gene encodes CDR1 ENHRY and CDR2 SYGVKD. The CDR3 is CAISLGGDEQFF. In DNA, the CDR3 is TGTGCCATCAGTCTAGGGGGGGATGAGCAGTTCTTC.

As concerns this clonotype: The junction departs from the called germline gene at one end, perhaps through a read error. The rearrangement joins TRBV29-1 to TRBJ2-2; 10 bases fit TRBD1. The CDR3 totals 15 residues. CDR1 and CDR2 (germline): SQVTM, ANQGSEA. The CDR3 here is CSVEDRGNTGELFSF. Written as DNA, the CDR3 is TGCAGCGTTGAGGACAGGGGGAACACCGGGGAGCTGTTTTCTTTT.

This clonotype turned up a few times. This chain joins TRBV6-2 or TRBV6-3 and TRBJ2-7, with D unclear. The germline V gene encodes CDR1 MNHEY and CDR2 SVGEGT. CDR3 length: 12 amino acids. V lost 8 bases and J 1 base, leaving 9 bases between the germline ends. The CDR3 DNA follows: TGTGCCAGCGGTGCTCTTTCCTACGAGCAGTACTTC. Its translation is CASGALSYEQYF.

The chain recombines TRBV5-6 with TRBJ2-7; D is perhaps TRBD2 (5 bases). V was pared by 0 bases and J by 3 bases, with 13 bases between. Germline CDR1 is SGHDT and CDR2 is YYEEEE. The CDR3 consists of 15 residues. The CDR3 DNA reads TGTGCCAGCAGCTTGGATGCGGGCCCCCTCTACGAGCAGTACTTC. Translated, it gives CASSLDAGPLYEQYF. Complete variable domain (other parts from reference TRBV5-6 and TRBJ2-7): DAGVTQSPTHLIKTRGQQVTLRCSPKSGHDTVSWYQQALGQGPQFIFQYYEEEERQRGNFPDRFSGHQFPNYSSELNVNALLLGDSALYLCASSLDAGPLYEQYFGPGTRLTVT.

In its sample, this clonotype was seen many times. J is TRBJ1-5 and V is TRBV12-3 or TRBV12-4, with D unresolved. This CDR3 is 14 amino acids long. Trimming took 2 bases from V and 6 from J, leaving 11 bases between them. The CDR3 is CASSLLGRGQPQHF. The CDR3 DNA reads as TGTGCCAGCAGTTTATTGGGCCGGGGTCAGCCCCAGCATTTT.

This clonotype was seen at least ten times. This chain uses TRBV29-1 with TRBJ2-7; a weak D match, TRBD2 (5 bases). Trimming cost V 6 bases and J 4 bases, with 16 bases left between them. Looked up from germline, CDR1 is SQVTM and CDR2 is ANQGSEA. The CDR3 is made up of 13 amino acids. The CDR3 coding sequence is TGCAGCGTGAGGCCCGGGGAGTCGTACGAGCAGTACTTC. Amino acid sequence: CSVRPGESYEQYF.

This chain links TRBV20-1 with TRBJ2-7; 9 bases are shared with TRBD1. Looked up from germline, CDR1 is DFQATT and CDR2 is SNEGSKA (reference sequence). The trim removed 6 bases at V and 1 base at J, leaving 13 bases unmatched. The CDR3 consists of 16 residues. The CDR3 bases are TGCAGTGCCAGTTCGACAGGGGGTTCCCTTTCCTACGAGCAGTACTTC. It codes for CSASSTGGSLSYEQYF.

The chain employs TRBV11-3 and TRBJ1-1, with D unresolved. Trimming pared 6 bases from V and 0 bases from J, leaving 5 bases between. In germline, CDR1 is SGHNT, CDR2 YENEEA. The CDR3 loop spans 12 amino acids. CDR3 nucleotides: TGTGCCAGCAGGACCATGAACACTGAAGCTTTCTTT. Translated: CASRTMNTEAFF.

This clonotype has at least ten counts. The gene calls are TRBV12-3 or TRBV12-4 and TRBJ2-5; TRBD1 matches at 8 bases. With V trimmed by 5 bases and J by 1 base, 3 bases remained unmatched. This CDR3 comprises 14 residues. Here the CDR3 DNA reads TGTGCCAGCAGTCGACAGGGGCCCCAAGAGACCCAGTACTTC. Residues: CASSRQGPQETQYF.

V gene TRBV5-1 combines with J gene TRBJ1-2, with no clear D. V gave up 2 bases and J gave up 3 bases, with 8 bases separating them. Per the germline V gene, CDR1 is SGHRS and CDR2 is YFSETQ. The CDR3 is 13 residues long. CDR3 region: CASSFASDYGYTF. The DNA of the CDR3 is TGCGCCAGCAGCTTCGCCTCCGACTATGGCTACACCTTC.